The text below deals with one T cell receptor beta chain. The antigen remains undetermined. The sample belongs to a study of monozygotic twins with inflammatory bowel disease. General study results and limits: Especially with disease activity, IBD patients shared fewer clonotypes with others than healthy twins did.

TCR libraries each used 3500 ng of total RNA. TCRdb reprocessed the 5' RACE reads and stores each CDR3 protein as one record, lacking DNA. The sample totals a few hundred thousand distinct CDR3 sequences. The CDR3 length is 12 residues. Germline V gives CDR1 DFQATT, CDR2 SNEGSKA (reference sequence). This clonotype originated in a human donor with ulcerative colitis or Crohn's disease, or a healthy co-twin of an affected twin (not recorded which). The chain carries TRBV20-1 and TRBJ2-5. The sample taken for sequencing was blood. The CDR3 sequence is CSAYVTEETQYF.